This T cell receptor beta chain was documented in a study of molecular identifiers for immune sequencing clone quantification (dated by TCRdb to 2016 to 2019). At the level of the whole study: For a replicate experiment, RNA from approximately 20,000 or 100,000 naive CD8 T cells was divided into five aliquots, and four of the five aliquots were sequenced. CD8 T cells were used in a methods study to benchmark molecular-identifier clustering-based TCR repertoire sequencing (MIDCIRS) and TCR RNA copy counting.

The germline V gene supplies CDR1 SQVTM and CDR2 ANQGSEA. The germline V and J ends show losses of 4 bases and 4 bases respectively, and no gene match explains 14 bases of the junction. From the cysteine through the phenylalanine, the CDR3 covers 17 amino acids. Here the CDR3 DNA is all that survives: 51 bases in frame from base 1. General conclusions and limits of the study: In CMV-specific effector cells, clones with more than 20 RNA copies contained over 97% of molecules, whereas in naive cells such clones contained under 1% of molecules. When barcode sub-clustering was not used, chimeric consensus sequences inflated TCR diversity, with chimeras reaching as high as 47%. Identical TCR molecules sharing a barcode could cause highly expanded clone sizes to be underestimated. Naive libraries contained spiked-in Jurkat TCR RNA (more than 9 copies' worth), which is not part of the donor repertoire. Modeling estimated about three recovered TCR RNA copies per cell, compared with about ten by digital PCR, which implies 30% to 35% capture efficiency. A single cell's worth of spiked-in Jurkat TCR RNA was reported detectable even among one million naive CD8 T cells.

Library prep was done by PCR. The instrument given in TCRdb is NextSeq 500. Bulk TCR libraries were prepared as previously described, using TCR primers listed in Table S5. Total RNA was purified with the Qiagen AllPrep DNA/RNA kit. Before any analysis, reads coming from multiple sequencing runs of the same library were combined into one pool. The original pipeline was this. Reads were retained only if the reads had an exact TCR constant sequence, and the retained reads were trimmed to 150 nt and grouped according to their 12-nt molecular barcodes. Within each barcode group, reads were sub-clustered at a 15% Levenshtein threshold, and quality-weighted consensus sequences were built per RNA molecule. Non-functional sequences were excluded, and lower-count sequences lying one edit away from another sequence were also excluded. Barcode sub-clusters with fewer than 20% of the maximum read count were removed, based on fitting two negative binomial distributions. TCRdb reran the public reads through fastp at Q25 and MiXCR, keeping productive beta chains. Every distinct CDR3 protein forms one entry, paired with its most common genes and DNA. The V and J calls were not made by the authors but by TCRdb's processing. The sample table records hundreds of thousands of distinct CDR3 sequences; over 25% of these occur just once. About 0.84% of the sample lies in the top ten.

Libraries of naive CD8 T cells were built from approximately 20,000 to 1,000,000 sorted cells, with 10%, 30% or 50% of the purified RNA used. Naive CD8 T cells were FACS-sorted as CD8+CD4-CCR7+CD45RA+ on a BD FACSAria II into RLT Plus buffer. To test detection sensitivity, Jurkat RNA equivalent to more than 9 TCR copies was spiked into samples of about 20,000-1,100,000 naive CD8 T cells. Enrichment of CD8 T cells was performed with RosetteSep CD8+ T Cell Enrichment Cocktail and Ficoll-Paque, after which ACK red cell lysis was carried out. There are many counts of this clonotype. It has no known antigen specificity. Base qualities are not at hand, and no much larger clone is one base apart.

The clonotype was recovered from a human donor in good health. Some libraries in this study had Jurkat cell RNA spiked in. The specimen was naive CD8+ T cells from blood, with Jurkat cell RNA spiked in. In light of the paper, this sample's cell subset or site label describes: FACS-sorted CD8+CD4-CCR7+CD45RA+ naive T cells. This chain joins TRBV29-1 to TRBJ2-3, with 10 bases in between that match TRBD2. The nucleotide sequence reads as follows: TGCAGCGTTGGTCTAGCGGGGGCCCCTTCTCCCCCAGATACGCAGTATTTT. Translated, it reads CSVGLAGAPSPPDTQYF.